This TCR beta chain is from a study of T cell changes during pregnancy in multiple sclerosis. The junction had 13 bases not matched to a gene; V was cut back by 7 bases and J by 5 bases. The CDR3 length is 16 residues. Germline CDR1 and CDR2: LNHDA and SQIVND (reference sequence). Repertoires were generated with immunoSEQ multiplex PCR, while TCRdb's copy carries only in-frame clones and drops some. Among under 50,000 clones listed, roughly 89% were seen once. This clone was detected only once. This TCR was sampled from a female donor in good health, enrolled as a control in a pregnancy study. The material sequenced was CD4+ T cells from peripheral blood mononuclear cells, taken in the second trimester of pregnancy. The chain is built from TRBV19 and TRBJ2-2; 7 positions match TRBD1. Here the CDR3 reads CASKGSAGGLTGELFF. DNA of the CDR3: TGTGCCAGTAAGGGGTCGGCAGGGGGTTTAACCGGGGAGCTGTTTTTT.